The 18 T cell receptor beta chains listed next were all sequenced from one sample in a study of blood T cells in healthy people across ages. Using a J-beta primer mix together with a sample-barcoded 5' primer, a second PCR was run for about 6 to 11 cycles. TCRdb reprocessed the 5' RACE reads via MiXCR and lists one record per CDR3 protein. The table shows about 780,000 distinct CDR3 sequences, with around half occurring only once. The sample was blood. All receptors come from a man older than 75 in good health.

The chain links TRBV19 to TRBJ2-7, with TRBD2 as a possible D gene (5 bases). Germline CDR1 and CDR2: LNHDA and SQIVND (reference sequence). The V and J ends lost 10 bases and 4 bases respectively, with 11 bases between them. This CDR3 is built from 11 residues. CDR3 sequence (DNA): TGTGCCACCGGTGAGGGATACGAGCAGTACTTC. This sequence encodes CATGEGYEQYF.

A few counts support this clonotype. The chain uses TRBV9 and TRBJ1-5; 9 bases fit TRBD1. The ends lost 4 bases at V and 4 bases at J; junction bases unmatched: 6. The CDR3 consists of 15 residues. Germline values: CDR1 SGDLS, CDR2 YYNGEE. CDR3: CASSPEQGANQPQHF. CDR3 DNA sequence: TGTGCCAGCAGCCCAGAACAGGGGGCAAATCAGCCCCAGCATTTT. The full variable domain, its missing parts supplied by reference TRBV9 and TRBJ1-5, is DSGVTQTPKHLITATGQRVTLRCSPRSGDLSVYWYQQSLDQGLQFLIQYYNGEERAKGNILERFSAQQFPDLHSELNLSSLELGDSALYFCASSPEQGANQPQHFGDGTRLSIL.

This chain uses TRBV7-2 with TRBJ2-1; 9 bases map to TRBD2. V gave up 0 bases and J gave up 3 bases; unmatched junction bases: 6. The CDR3 sequence is 17 residues long. Germline V gives CDR1 SGHTA, CDR2 FQGNSA. The CDR3 nucleotides read TGTGCCAGCAGCTTAGCGCTACTAGCGGGCTTCTACAATGAGCAGTTCTTC. Its protein is CASSLALLAGFYNEQFF.

The CDR3 DNA follows: TGTGCCAGCGTAAGGGCAGGGGCGAACACTGAAGCTTTCTTT. Its translation: CASVRAGANTEAFF. V usage is TRBV6-2 or TRBV6-3 and J usage is TRBJ1-1; a possible D gene is TRBD1 (6 bases). The CDR3 loop spans 14 amino acids. CDR1 MNHEY and CDR2 SVGEGT come from the germline V gene. V lost 8 bases and J 1 base, leaving 14 bases between the germline ends.

This clonotype was detected ten times or more. The rearrangement joins TRBV2 to TRBJ1-2; 9 bases are a match to TRBD1. Germline CDR1 is SNHLY and CDR2 is FYNNEI. Unmatched junction bases numbered 5, after V lost 1 base and J lost 8 bases. The CDR3 has 14 amino acids. This CDR3 reads CASSEGRDRAGYTF. For the CDR3, the DNA is TGTGCCAGCAGTGAAGGTCGGGACAGGGCAGGCTACACCTTC.

V usage is TRBV20-1 and J usage is TRBJ2-5, with TRBD2 identical over 10 bases. With V trimmed by 5 bases and J by 11 bases, 17 bases remained unmatched. The germline V gene encodes CDR1 DFQATT and CDR2 SNEGSKA (reference sequence). CDR3 length: 15 residues. The CDR3 loop reads CSAAPPSGRHNEQYF. The CDR3 nucleotides read TGCAGTGCTGCCCCGCCTAGCGGGAGACACAATGAGCAGTACTTC.

The rearrangement joins TRBV20-1 to TRBJ1-5, with 8 nucleotides matching TRBD1. The CDR3 spans 15 residues. V lost 3 bases, J lost 5 bases, and 9 bases stayed unmatched. In germline, CDR1 is DFQATT, CDR2 SNEGSKA (reference sequence). CDR3: CSARSDRGGDQPQHF. The CDR3 DNA is TGCAGTGCTAGGTCAGACAGGGGTGGGGATCAGCCCCAGCATTTT.

This chain links TRBV7-8 with TRBJ2-7; TRBD1 matches at 8 bases. Germline values: CDR1 SGHVS, CDR2 FQNEAQ. The CDR3 has 15 residues. The ends lost 4 bases at V and 0 bases at J; junction bases unmatched: 5. CDR3 nucleotides: TGTGCCAGCAGCTCAGGGGGCATAAGCTCCTACGAGCAGTACTTC. It translates to CASSSGGISSYEQYF.

As to this clonotype: A much larger clone differs by one base, so this may be a read error. The V and J genes are TRBV7-2 and TRBJ2-7; no clear D gene. Trimming removed 5 bases at V and 7 bases at J, with 18 bases between. The germline V gene has CDR1 SGHTA and CDR2 FQGNSA. This CDR3 region has 14 residues. The CDR3 here is CASSPRGAGNEQYF. In DNA, the CDR3 is TGTGCCAGCAGCCCCCGCGGAGCTGGCAATGAGCAGTACTTC. Combining the CDR3 with reference TRBV7-2 and TRBJ2-7 gives the whole variable domain GAGVSQSPSNKVTEKGKDVELRCDPISGHTALYWYRQSLGQGLEFLIYFQGNSAPDKSGLPSDRFSAERTGGSVSTLTIQRTQQEDSAVYLCASSPRGAGNEQYFGPGTRLTVT.

The gene calls are TRBV6-6 and TRBJ1-2; D is possibly TRBD1 (6 bases). V lost 8 bases to trimming and J lost 3 bases, with 22 bases between them. The CDR3 runs 16 residues. Germline CDR1 MNHNY, CDR2 SVGAGI (reference sequence). The CDR3 DNA reads TGTGCCAGCTCCAGAGGGGGGGGCTCGGTAGACTATGGCTACACCTTC. It translates to CASSRGGGSVDYGYTF.

The J gene is TRBJ2-5, the V gene TRBV29-1; D call uncertain. The CDR3 is 12 amino acids. Germline V gives CDR1 SQVTM, CDR2 ANQGSEA. The chain's CDR3 is CGASRKLETQYF. DNA of the CDR3: TGCGGCGCTTCCCGAAAACTAGAGACCCAGTACTTC. The variable domain in full, completed from reference TRBV29-1 and TRBJ2-5, reads SAVISQKPSRDICQRGTSLTIQCQVDSQVTMMFWYRQQPGQSLTLIATANQGSEATYESGFVIDKFPISRPNLTFSTLTVSNMSPEDSSIYLCGASRKLETQYFGPGTRLLVL.

The chain couples TRBV11-2 to TRBJ2-5; 9 bases align to TRBD1. Trimming cost V 2 bases and J 5 bases; bases outside gene matches: 6. The CDR3 totals 15 residues. The V gene's germline CDR1 is SGHAT and CDR2 FQNNGV. Here the CDR3 reads CASSLPTGGMETQYF. In nucleotides, the CDR3 is TGTGCCAGCAGCTTACCGACAGGGGGAATGGAGACCCAGTACTTC.

Regarding this clonotype: An end of the junction does not agree with germline; a read error may underlie this. V gene TRBV7-2 combines with J gene TRBJ2-1; D might be TRBD1 (5 bases). The germline V gene encodes CDR1 SGHTA and CDR2 FQGNSA. CDR3 size: 12 residues. Here the CDR3 DNA reads TGTGCCAACAGCTTAAGGGGCCACGAGCAGTTCTTC. Protein: CANSLRGHEQFF.

The CDR3 coding sequence is TGTGCCAGCAGCTCCGGCCTTGTGGGGACCCAGTACTTC. It yields the protein CASSSGLVGTQYF. The chain combines TRBV11-2 with TRBJ2-5; D is ambiguous. Trimming removed 4 bases at V and 7 bases at J, with 13 bases between. Germline V gene data show CDR1 as SGHAT and CDR2 as FQNNGV. The CDR3 consists of 13 residues.

V and J are TRBV7-2 and TRBJ1-6; 9 nucleotides agree with TRBD1. The ends lost 11 bases at V and 7 bases at J; junction bases unmatched: 9. Per germline, CDR1 SGHTA and CDR2 FQGNSA. The CDR3 covers 14 residues. This CDR3 reads CAGRVGQGNSPLHF. CDR3 bases: TGTGCCGGAAGGGTAGGACAGGGGAATTCACCCCTCCACTTT.

In this sample, this clonotype turned up many times. The gene calls are TRBV7-2 and TRBJ2-3; TRBD2 aligns across 11 bases. The CDR3 has 16 amino acids. The germline CDR1 and CDR2 sequences are SGHTA and FQGNSA. Trimming took 5 bases from V and 2 from J; bases not matched to a gene: 6. CDR3 sequence (DNA): TGTGCCAGCAGCCCAAGACTAGCGGGGCTCACAGATACGCAGTATTTT. This translates into CASSPRLAGLTDTQYF.

The chain carries TRBV5-1 and TRBJ2-7, with 7 bases fitting TRBD2. Per germline, CDR1 SGHRS and CDR2 YFSETQ. V was pared by 4 bases and J by 7 bases, with 8 bases of the junction left unmatched. The CDR3 is 13 amino acids. CDR3 nucleotide sequence: TGCGCCAGCAGCCGGGGGGACGGTGGGGAGCAGTACTTC. Translating gives CASSRGDGGEQYF. Drawing the rest from reference TRBV5-1 and TRBJ2-7, the complete variable domain is KAGVTQTPRYLIKTRGQQVTLSCSPISGHRSVSWYQQTPGQGLQFLFEYFSETQRNKGNFPGRFSGRQFSNSRSEMNVSTLELGDSALYLCASSRGDGGEQYFGPGTRLTVT.

This clonotype was found a few times. The chain uses TRBV5-1 and TRBJ2-7, with 9 bases that match TRBD2. The J call could be wrong; TRBJ2-5 is a better fit for the DNA end. The germline V gene has CDR1 SGHRS and CDR2 YFSETQ. This CDR3 spans 16 amino acids. CDR3 in amino acids: CASSSVAGVAGETQYF. CDR3 nucleotide sequence: TGCGCCAGCAGCTCCGTAGCGGGAGTTGCGGGGGAGACCCAGTACTTC.